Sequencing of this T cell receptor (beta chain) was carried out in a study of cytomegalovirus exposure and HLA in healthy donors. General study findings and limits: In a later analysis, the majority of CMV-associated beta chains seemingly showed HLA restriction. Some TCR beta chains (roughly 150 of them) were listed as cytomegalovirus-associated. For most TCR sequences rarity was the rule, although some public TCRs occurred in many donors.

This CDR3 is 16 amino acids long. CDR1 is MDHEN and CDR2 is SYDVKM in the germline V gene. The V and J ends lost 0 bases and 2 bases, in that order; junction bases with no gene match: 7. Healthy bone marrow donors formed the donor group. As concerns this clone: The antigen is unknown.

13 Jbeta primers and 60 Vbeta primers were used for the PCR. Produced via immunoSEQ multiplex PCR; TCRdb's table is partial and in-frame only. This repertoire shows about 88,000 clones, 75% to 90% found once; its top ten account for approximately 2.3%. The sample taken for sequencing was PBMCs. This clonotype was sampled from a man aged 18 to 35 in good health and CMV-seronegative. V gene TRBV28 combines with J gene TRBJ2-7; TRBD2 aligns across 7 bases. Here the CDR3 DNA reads TGTGCCAGCAGTTTATGGGGGAGGGGTAGGACCTACGAGCAGTACTTC. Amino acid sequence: CASSLWGRGRTYEQYF.